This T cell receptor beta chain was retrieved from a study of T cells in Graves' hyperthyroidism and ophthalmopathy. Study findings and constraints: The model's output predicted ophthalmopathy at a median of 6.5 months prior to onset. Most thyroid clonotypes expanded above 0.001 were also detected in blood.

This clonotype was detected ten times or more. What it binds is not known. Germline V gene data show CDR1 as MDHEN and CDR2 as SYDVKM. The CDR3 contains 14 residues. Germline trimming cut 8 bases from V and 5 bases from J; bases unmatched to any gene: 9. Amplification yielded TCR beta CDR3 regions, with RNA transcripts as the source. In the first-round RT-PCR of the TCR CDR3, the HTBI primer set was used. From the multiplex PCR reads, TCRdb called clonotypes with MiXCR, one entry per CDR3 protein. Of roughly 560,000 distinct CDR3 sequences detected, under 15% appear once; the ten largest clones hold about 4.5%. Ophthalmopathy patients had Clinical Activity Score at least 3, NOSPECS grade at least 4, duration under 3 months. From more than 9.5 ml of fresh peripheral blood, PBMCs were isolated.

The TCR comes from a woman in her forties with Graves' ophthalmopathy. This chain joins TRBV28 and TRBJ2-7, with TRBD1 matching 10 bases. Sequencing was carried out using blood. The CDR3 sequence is CASSSGTGVNEQYF. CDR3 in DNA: TGTGCCAGCTCTTCCGGGACAGGGGTTAACGAGCAGTACTTC.